This T cell receptor (beta chain) came from a study of post-analysis software for immune sequencing data. Findings of the study overall: Compared against controls, patients with multiple sclerosis displayed significantly lower normalized Chao1 diversity. The F measure placed samples prepared in the same batch into strongly shared clusters. With TRBV5-6, TRBV5-1 and TRBV20-1 included, five TRBV segments were more frequent in patients than in controls.

TCR beta cDNA libraries included unique molecular identifiers. The source material, about 0.9 to 11 million T cells, gave rise to 450,000 to 550,000 cDNA molecules. TCRdb ran MiXCR on the PCR reads and lists one entry per CDR3 protein. Counted here are about 540,000 distinct CDR3 sequences, around 34% occurring once; the ten biggest clones make up 6%. The length of the CDR3 is 13 residues. The germline gives CDR1 MGHDK, CDR2 SYGVNS. Deletions cut 6 bases from V and 7 bases from J, with 12 bases between. Many counts were recorded for this clonotype. Its matching antigen is unknown. This chain joins TRBV25-1 and TRBJ1-4; D is possibly TRBD1 (6 bases). This clonotype was sampled from a girl younger than 18 with multiple sclerosis. Sequencing used blood. CDR3 nucleotide sequence: TGTGCCAGCAGCGGAGGAGGGGGTGAAAAACTGTTTTTT. Residues: CASSGGGGEKLFF. The complete variable domain, with remaining parts taken from reference TRBV25-1 and TRBJ1-4, reads EADIYQTPRYLVIGTGKKITLECSQTMGHDKMYWYQQDPGMELHLIHYSYGVNSTEKGDLSSESTVSRIRTEHFPLTLESARPSHTSQYLCASSGGGGEKLFFGSGTQLSVL.